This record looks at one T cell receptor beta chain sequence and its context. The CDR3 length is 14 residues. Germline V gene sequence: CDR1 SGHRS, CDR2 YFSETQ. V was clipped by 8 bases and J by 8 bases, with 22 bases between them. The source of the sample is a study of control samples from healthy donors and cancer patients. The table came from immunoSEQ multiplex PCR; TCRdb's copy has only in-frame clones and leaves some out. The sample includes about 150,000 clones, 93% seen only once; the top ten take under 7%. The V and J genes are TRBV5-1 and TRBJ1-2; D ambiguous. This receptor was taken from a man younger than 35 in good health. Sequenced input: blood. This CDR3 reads CASLPDGPSGGYTF. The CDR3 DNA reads TGCGCCAGTCTCCCCGATGGGCCATCGGGCGGCTACACCTTC.